The 8 T cell receptor beta chains given below trace back to one sample, sequenced in a study of T-cell memory formation after mild COVID-19. TCRdb reprocessed the 5' RACE reads via MiXCR and lists one record per CDR3 protein. This table has hundreds of thousands of distinct CDR3 sequences, 15% to 20% appearing once. What was sequenced was PBMCs or a T cell subset sorted from them (not recorded which). The receptors here all came from a man aged 18 to 30 who had mild COVID-19 (a few samples of this study predate the infection). Cell type and time point are not known.

This clonotype came up a few times. This chain joins TRBV5-1 and TRBJ1-1; TRBD1 matches at 7 bases. The V gene end was trimmed by 3 bases and the J gene end by 4 bases; junction bases not matched to a gene: 9. Germline V gene data show CDR1 as SGHRS and CDR2 as YFSETQ. The CDR3 has 15 residues. The CDR3 loop is CASSSNGRGVTEAFF. For the CDR3, the DNA is TGCGCCAGCAGCTCAAACGGCAGGGGGGTCACTGAAGCTTTCTTT.

The chain uses TRBV6-2 or TRBV6-3 and TRBJ2-7, with 11 positions matching TRBD2. The CDR3 contains 15 residues. The germline V gene encodes CDR1 MNHEY and CDR2 SVGEGT. J was trimmed by 6 bases and V by 2 bases; bases with no gene match: 6. CDR3 bases: TGTGCCAGCAGTTACCTGGGACTAGCGGCTACCGAGCAGTACTTC. Protein sequence: CASSYLGLAATEQYF.

The rearrangement links TRBV7-9 to TRBJ1-1; D remains ambiguous. CDR3 length: 19 amino acids. Trimming stripped 1 base from V and 3 bases from J, with 24 bases between. The germline V gene has CDR1 SEHNR and CDR2 FQNEAQ (reference sequence). CDR3 DNA sequence: TGTGCCAGCAGCTTAGAAGAGGTTGTCGGGCAGGATCGCTACACTGAAGCTTTCTTT. It encodes CASSLEEVVGQDRYTEAFF.

The V call is TRBV28, the J call TRBJ1-4, with TRBD1 matching 7 bases. J lost 1 base, V lost 5 bases, and 7 bases had no gene match. CDR3 length: 16 amino acids. Germline V gene sequence: CDR1 MDHEN, CDR2 SYDVKM. The CDR3: CASSPPRQGTNEKLFF. The DNA of the CDR3 is TGTGCCAGCAGTCCTCCCCGACAGGGAACTAATGAAAAACTGTTTTTT.

A few counts support this clonotype. The V gene is TRBV4-3, the J gene TRBJ2-7; 7 bases align to TRBD1. Germline V gives CDR1 LGHNA, CDR2 YSLEER. The CDR3 contains 15 residues. J was trimmed by 1 base and V by 2 bases; bases with no gene match: 5. The CDR3 protein is CASSQMTGLSYEQYF. Here the CDR3 DNA reads TGCGCCAGCAGCCAAATGACAGGGCTATCCTACGAGCAGTACTTC.

A few counts support this clonotype. The CDR3 spells CASSTPDGGTYEQYV. The CDR3 coding sequence is TGTGCCAGCAGTACCCCGGACGGAGGTACCTACGAGCAGTACGTC. V is TRBV6-6 and J is TRBJ2-7; a weak D match, TRBD2 (5 bases). The CDR3 is 15 residues long. Germline V lookup: CDR1 MNHNY, CDR2 SVGAGI (reference sequence). V lost 5 bases and J lost 2, with 16 bases in between.

The V gene is TRBV25-1, the J gene TRBJ2-7, with D possibly TRBD1 on 6 matching bases. Germline values: CDR1 MGHDK, CDR2 SYGVNS. Trimming pared 4 bases from V and 3 bases from J, leaving 16 bases between. The length of the CDR3 is 15 residues. The CDR3 DNA is TGTGCCAGCAGTGCACCCCAACAGGGCCACTACGAGCAGTACTTC. Protein product: CASSAPQQGHYEQYF.

This chain connects TRBV9 to TRBJ2-6; no clear D. V shed 2 bases and J shed 2 bases, with 2 bases lying between them. From germline, CDR1 is SGDLS and CDR2 YYNGEE. This CDR3 spans 13 amino acids. CDR3 in amino acids: CASSVPGANVLTF. CDR3 DNA: TGTGCCAGCAGCGTTCCTGGGGCCAACGTCCTGACTTTC.